Listed below are T cell receptor beta chains from one sample, sequenced in a study of cytomegalovirus exposure and HLA in healthy donors. Some clones are missing from TCRdb's copy, which holds only in-frame ones; the method was immunoSEQ multiplex PCR. Of 110,000 to 150,000 clones in the sample, 80% to 90% were seen once. The sequencing sample was made of PBMCs. These TCRs come from a man younger than 30 in good health and CMV-seronegative. Both conserved end residues are part of each CDR3. The D gene is left open where the match is weak. For some rows the clone size is stated as once, few or many, or as a class when expanded; others skip it.

CDR3 DNA	CDR3 protein	CDR3 length	clone size	D gene	V gene	J gene
TGTGCCAGCTCACCAAACGCCGGGACAGTCATACAAGGCTATGGCTACACCTTC	CASSPNAGTVIQGYGYTF	18	NA	TRBD1	TRBV18	TRBJ1-2
TGTGCCAGCAGCTTACCGGAAGGGGTCTACGAGCAGTACTTC	CASSLPEGVYEQYF	14	NA	NA	TRBV7-2	TRBJ2-7
TGTGCCAGCAGCGTAGAGGCAGGCTTACAAGAGACCCAGTACTTC	CASSVEAGLQETQYF	15	NA	NA	TRBV9	TRBJ2-5
TGTGCCAGCAGCTTAGCCTTATGGACAGGGGGCGGCAGCTCTGAAGCTTTCTTT	CASSLALWTGGGSSEAFF	18	once	TRBD1	TRBV7-2	TRBJ1-1
TGTGCCATCAGTGAGTCAGGAGTAAATCAGCCCCAGCATTTT	CAISESGVNQPQHF	14	NA	NA	TRBV10-3	TRBJ1-5
TGTGCCAGCAGCTTGGGGGGGATAGAATACGAGCAGTACTTC	CASSLGGIEYEQYF	14	NA	TRBD2	TRBV11-3	TRBJ2-7
TGTGCCAGCAGCCCCAGGGTTAGGGCTGGCTACACCTTC	CASSPRVRAGYTF	13	NA	NA	TRBV7-9	TRBJ1-2
TGTGCTAGTGCGATAGCGGGCTCCTACGAGCAGTACTTC	CASAIAGSYEQYF	13	NA	TRBD2	TRBV12-5	TRBJ2-7
TGCGCCAGCAGCTTAGACAGAATTTCTAGCGGGAGGGTTAATGAGCAGTTCTTC	CASSLDRISSGRVNEQFF	18	once	TRBD2	TRBV5-1	TRBJ2-1
TGTGCCAGCAGCTATGCTCCGGGACAGGGTAGCGGAAACACCATATATTTT	CASSYAPGQGSGNTIYF	17	NA	TRBD1	TRBV7-6	TRBJ1-3
TGTGCCAGCAGCCCAGAAGGAGCTAATCAAGAGACCCAGTACTTC	CASSPEGANQETQYF	15	NA	NA	TRBV11-2	TRBJ2-5
TGTGCCAGCAGCTCCGTCGACAGGGGGCTTAACGAGCAGTACTTC	CASSSVDRGLNEQYF	15	NA	TRBD1	TRBV11-2	TRBJ2-7
TGCAGCGTTGGGGGGACATCAGGACAGCCCCAGCATTTT	CSVGGTSGQPQHF	13	NA	NA	TRBV29-1	TRBJ1-5
TGTGCCAGCACCAAGGGGGTCGGAGGACTCCTGCTTGGCTACACCTTC	CASTKGVGGLLLGYTF	16	NA	NA	TRBV19	TRBJ1-2
TGTGCCAGCAGCTTAATCCGGGGAAACGAGCAGTACTTC	CASSLIRGNEQYF	13	NA	NA	TRBV11-1	TRBJ2-7
TGTGCCAGCAGTATTAGCAGGGCCGATGAGCAGTTCTTC	CASSISRADEQFF	13	NA	NA	TRBV27	TRBJ2-1
TGTGCCAGCAGCTTGTTGGACAGACACATCCGGACGAACACTGAAGCTTTCTTT	CASSLLDRHIRTNTEAFF	18	NA	NA	TRBV7-9	TRBJ1-1
TGCGCCAGCAGCTTCGTTCCAGCTAACTATGGCTACACCTTC	CASSFVPANYGYTF	14	NA	NA	TRBV5-1	TRBJ1-2
TGTGCCAGCAGTTCCTGGGACAGCGGGGCTTTCTTT	CASSSWDSGAFF	12	NA	TRBD1	TRBV6-5	TRBJ1-1
TGTGCCAGCAGCGCTACAGGGGGCCCTGAAGCTTTCTTT	CASSATGGPEAFF	13	NA	TRBD1	TRBV9	TRBJ1-1
TGTGCCACCAGCAGCGAGGGGGGGTACACTGAAGCTTTCTTT	CATSSEGGYTEAFF	14	NA	NA	TRBV15	TRBJ1-1
TGTGCCAGCAGCTTCGATAGAACTCCCTACAATGAGCAGTTCTTC	CASSFDRTPYNEQFF	15	NA	NA	TRBV9	TRBJ2-1
TGTGCCACCAGCAGAGATACCGGGACTACAAGTGGTGAGCAGTTCTTC	CATSRDTGTTSGEQFF	16	NA	TRBD2	TRBV15	TRBJ2-1
TGTGCTAGTGGTTTTTACAGCTACAATGAGCAGTTCTTC	CASGFYSYNEQFF	13	NA	NA	TRBV12-5	TRBJ2-1
TGTGCCACCAGCAGAGACCTAGGGGGACCAGACTTGAGCTACACCTTC	CATSRDLGGPDLSYTF	16	NA	NA	TRBV15	TRBJ1-2
TGTGCCAGCAGCGACCTACGACGGGGAAATGAAAAACTGTTTTTT	CASSDLRRGNEKLFF	15	NA	NA	TRBV7-8	TRBJ1-4
TGTGCCAGCAGCCCCGGGGACAGAGCAAATCAGCCCCAGCATTTT	CASSPGDRANQPQHF	15	NA	TRBD1	TRBV28	TRBJ1-5
TGTGCCACCCCCGAGCAAGGGGGCTATGGCTACACCTTC	CATPEQGGYGYTF	13	NA	NA	TRBV28	TRBJ1-2
TGTGCCACTGGGGCCTACAGGGAGCAGTACTTC	CATGAYREQYF	11	NA	NA	TRBV19	TRBJ2-7
TGTGCCATCAGGGCCGGGACAGGGGACGGGAATGAGCAGTTCTTC	CAIRAGTGDGNEQFF	15	NA	TRBD1	TRBV10-3	TRBJ2-1
TGTGCCAGCAGCGCGGAGGGTCAGGGAGGGGAGACCCAGTACTTC	CASSAEGQGGETQYF	15	NA	TRBD2	TRBV9	TRBJ2-5
TGTGCCAGCAGTTACCGAGACTACTACAATGAGCAGTTCTTC	CASSYRDYYNEQFF	14	NA	NA	TRBV6-5	TRBJ2-1
TGTGCCAGCAGTGGAGGGATGAGCTCCTACAATGAGCAGTTCTTC	CASSGGMSSYNEQFF	15	NA	NA	TRBV25-1	TRBJ2-1
TGCGCCAGCAGCTTGGGGACAGCCTCGTTCGAGCAGTACTTC	CASSLGTASFEQYF	14	once	NA	TRBV5-1	TRBJ2-7
TGTGCCAGCAGCCTTGCGATGGCTTTCTTT	CASSLAMAFF	10	NA	NA	TRBV7-9	TRBJ1-1
TGTGCCACCAATAGCGGGGGGGCCTTGGATACGCAGTATTTT	CATNSGGALDTQYF	14	NA	TRBD2	TRBV28	TRBJ2-3
TGCGCCAGCGGAGAGTTATCCCACTACGAGCAGTACTTC	CASGELSHYEQYF	13	NA	NA	TRBV5-1	TRBJ2-7
TGTGCCAGCAGGGCTAGCGGGGGCAATGAGCAGTTCTTC	CASRASGGNEQFF	13	NA	TRBD2	TRBV28	TRBJ2-1
TGTGCCAGCAGCAAAGCACTTTCAGGGGGCTACCCACCCAGCAATCAGCCCCAGCATTTT	CASSKALSGGYPPSNQPQHF	20	NA	NA	TRBV21-1	TRBJ1-5
TGTGCCAGCAGCTCCCCGGTTCGTGGCCTAGGGGCTGGGGCCAACGTCCTGACTTTC	CASSSPVRGLGAGANVLTF	19	NA	NA	TRBV11-1	TRBJ2-6
TGTGCCAGCTCGCAAGCGGACGCCTCTGGAAACACCATATATTTT	CASSQADASGNTIYF	15	NA	NA	TRBV18	TRBJ1-3
TGTGCCAGCTCACCTAATAATGAAAAACTGTTTTTT	CASSPNNEKLFF	12	NA	NA	TRBV18	TRBJ1-4
TGTGCCAGCAGTCCGGACAGACCATACGAGCAGTACTTC	CASSPDRPYEQYF	13	NA	NA	TRBV6-6	TRBJ2-7
TGTGCCAGCAGCCTATCCTCCCTAGGGACAGGAGTCTTC	CASSLSSLGTGVF	13	NA	TRBD1	TRBV7-8	TRBJ2-1
TGTGCCAGCAGCGCGGGGACTCTGGAATCCGACGAGCAGTACTTC	CASSAGTLESDEQYF	15	NA	NA	TRBV9	TRBJ2-7
TGTGCCAGCAGGGGACAACCATCGTTGACTGAAGCTTTCTTT	CASRGQPSLTEAFF	14	NA	NA	TRBV2	TRBJ1-1
TGTGCCAGCAGCTTAGACCGGAACACTGAAGCTTTCTTT	CASSLDRNTEAFF	13	NA	NA	TRBV11-3	TRBJ1-1
TGTGCCAGCAGCAGGGGGCCGGGGCATAGCAATCAGCCCCAGCATTTT	CASSRGPGHSNQPQHF	16	NA	TRBD1	TRBV7-9	TRBJ1-5
TGTGCCAGCAGTTTCACGGGGGAAATAACCGGGGAGCTGTTTTTT	CASSFTGEITGELFF	15	NA	NA	TRBV27	TRBJ2-2
TGTGCCAGCAGCTTTAGCGGGGGCTCCTACAATGAGCAGTTCTTC	CASSFSGGSYNEQFF	15	NA	TRBD2	TRBV7-2	TRBJ2-1
TGTGCCAGCAGCTTGCGGGACTGGAGCACTGAAGCTTTCTTT	CASSLRDWSTEAFF	14	NA	NA	TRBV11-2	TRBJ1-1
TGTGCCAGCAGCTCGCGGGACTCACTCACCGGGGAGCTGTTTTTT	CASSSRDSLTGELFF	15	NA	NA	TRBV7-2	TRBJ2-2
TGTGCCAGCAGTTTAAGGCGCGGAGCAGTTGAAGCTTTCTTT	CASSLRRGAVEAFF	14	NA	NA	TRBV27	TRBJ1-1
TGTGCCAGCAGCTCGGGGGCTAACTATGGCTACACCTTC	CASSSGANYGYTF	13	NA	NA	TRBV5-4	TRBJ1-2
TGCAGCGCTTCCGGGGGAGACTCCTACAATGAGCAGTTCTTC	CSASGGDSYNEQFF	14	NA	NA	TRBV29-1	TRBJ2-1